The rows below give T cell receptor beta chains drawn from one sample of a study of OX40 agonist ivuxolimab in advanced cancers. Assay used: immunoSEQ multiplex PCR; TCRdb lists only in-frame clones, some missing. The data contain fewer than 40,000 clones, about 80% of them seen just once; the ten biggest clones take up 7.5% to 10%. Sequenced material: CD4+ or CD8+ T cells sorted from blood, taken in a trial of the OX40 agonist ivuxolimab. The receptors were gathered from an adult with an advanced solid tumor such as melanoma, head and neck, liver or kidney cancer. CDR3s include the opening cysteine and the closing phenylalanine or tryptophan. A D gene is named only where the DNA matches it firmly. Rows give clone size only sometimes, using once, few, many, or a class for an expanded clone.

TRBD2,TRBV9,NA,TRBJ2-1,TGTGCCAGCAGCCGAGGGGCGGGAGAAGCCTACAATGAGCAGTTCTTC,CASSRGAGEAYNEQFF
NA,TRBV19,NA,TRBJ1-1,TGTGCCAGTAGTGACCGGGACACTGAAGCTTTCTTT,CASSDRDTEAFF
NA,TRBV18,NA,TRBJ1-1,TGTGCCAGCTCACCAACGACAGCCCAGACCACTGAAGCTTTCTTT,CASSPTTAQTTEAFF
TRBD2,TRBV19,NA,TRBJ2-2,TGTGCCAGTACGAGGGTAGCGGGAACCGGGGAGCTGTTTTTT,CASTRVAGTGELFF
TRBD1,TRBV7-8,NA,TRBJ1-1,TGTGCCAGCAGCTCTAGGACAGGGGGGCCTCGTGATGAAGCTTTCTTT,CASSSRTGGPRDEAFF
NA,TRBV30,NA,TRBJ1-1,TGTGCCTGCAGGGTGAACACTGAAGCTTTCTTT,CACRVNTEAFF
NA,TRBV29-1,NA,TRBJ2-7,TGCAGCGTTGAATTTCAGGGGGGACTAGGGTTCTACGAGCAGTACTTC,CSVEFQGGLGFYEQYF
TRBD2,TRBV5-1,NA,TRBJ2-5,TGCGCCAGCAGCTTGGGGACTAGCGGGATGTCCCAAGAGACCCAGTACTTC,CASSLGTSGMSQETQYF
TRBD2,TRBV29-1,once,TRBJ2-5,TGCAGCGTTGTTCCCGGAGCGGGGGAGACCCAGTACTTC,CSVVPGAGETQYF
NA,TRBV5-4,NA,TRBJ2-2,TGTGCCAGCAGCTTCGGGCATGCGAACACCGGGGAGCTGTTTTTT,CASSFGHANTGELFF
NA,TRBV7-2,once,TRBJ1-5,TGTGCCAGCAGCGGTTCGATAAATCAGCCCCAGCATTTT,CASSGSINQPQHF
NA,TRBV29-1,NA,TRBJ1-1,TGCAGCGTTTGGTCTGGGTCGGGCACTGAAGCTTTCTTT,CSVWSGSGTEAFF
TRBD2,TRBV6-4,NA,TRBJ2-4,TGTGCCAGCAGTGGGGGGACTAGCGGGACTGCAGCCAAAAACATTCAGTACTTC,CASSGGTSGTAAKNIQYF
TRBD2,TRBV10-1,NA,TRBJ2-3,TGCGCCAGCAGTCCAGCGGGGGGAAGGGGAGATACGCAGTATTTT,CASSPAGGRGDTQYF
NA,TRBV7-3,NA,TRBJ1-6,TGTGCCAGCAGCTTAACAGGGACGAATTCACCCCTCCACTTT,CASSLTGTNSPLHF
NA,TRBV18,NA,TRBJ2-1,TGTGCCAGCTCCCACGACAGTCGCAATGAGCAGTTCTTC,CASSHDSRNEQFF
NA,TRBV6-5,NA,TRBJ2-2,TGTGCCAGCAGTTACTCCGACAGAAACACCGGGGAGCTGTTTTTT,CASSYSDRNTGELFF
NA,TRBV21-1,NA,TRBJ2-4,TGTGCCAGCGGTATCCTTCACAGGGAGATAGCCAAAAACATTCAGTACTTC,CASGILHREIAKNIQYF